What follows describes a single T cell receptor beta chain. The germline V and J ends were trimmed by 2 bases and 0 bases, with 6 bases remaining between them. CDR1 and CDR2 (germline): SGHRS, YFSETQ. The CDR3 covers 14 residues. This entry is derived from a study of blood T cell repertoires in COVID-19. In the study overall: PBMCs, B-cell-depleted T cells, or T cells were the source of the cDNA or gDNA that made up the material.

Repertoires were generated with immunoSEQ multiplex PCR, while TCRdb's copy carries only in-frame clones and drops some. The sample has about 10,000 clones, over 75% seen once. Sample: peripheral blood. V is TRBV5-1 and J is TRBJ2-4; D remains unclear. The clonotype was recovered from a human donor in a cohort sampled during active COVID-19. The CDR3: CASSFNLAKNIQYF. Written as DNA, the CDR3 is TGCGCCAGCAGCTTCAATTTAGCCAAAAACATTCAGTACTTC.